These 23 T cell receptor beta chains came from one sample sequenced in a study of T cell responses to AZD1222 COVID-19 vaccine. Some clones are missing from TCRdb's copy, which holds only in-frame ones; the method was immunoSEQ multiplex PCR. Of under 150,000 clones listed, around 89% were seen once; the top ten hold approximately 10%. The sample here was peripheral blood, taken on day 0 of MenACWY control vaccination. Receptors originate from an adult in good health.

The V and J genes are TRBV7-2 and TRBJ2-7; 7 positions agree with TRBD2. The germline CDR1 and CDR2 sequences are SGHTA and FQGNSA. The V and J ends lost 1 base and 2 bases, in that order; junction bases with no gene match: 5. This CDR3 has 15 amino acids. The CDR3 bases are TGTGCCAGCAGCTTAGGGGCGGGAGAGGCCTACGAGCAGTACTTC. This encodes CASSLGAGEAYEQYF.

The genes are TRBV5-1 and TRBJ1-5, with 8 bases that match TRBD1. Germline-derived CDR1 and CDR2 are SGHRS and YFSETQ. Trimming removed 4 bases from V and 3 bases from J; junction bases left unmatched: 3. The CDR3 extends over 14 amino acids. CDR3 bases: TGCGCCAGCAGCCCGGACAGGGACAATCAGCCCCAGCATTTT. It codes for CASSPDRDNQPQHF.

To note about this clone: The same CDR3 also results from other DNA sequences found in this sample. This chain uses TRBV7-9 with TRBJ1-5, with 8 bases matching TRBD1. Germline CDR1 SEHNR, CDR2 FQNEAQ (reference sequence). J lost 5 bases, V lost 4 bases, and 1 base had no gene match. CDR3 size: 13 residues. CDR3 loop: CASSSQGDQPQHF. CDR3 in DNA: TGTGCCAGCAGCTCACAGGGGGATCAGCCCCAGCATTTT.

V gene TRBV2 combines with J gene TRBJ2-1; D ambiguous. CDR3 length: 18 residues. Trimming pared 1 base from V and 3 bases from J, leaving 19 bases between. Per germline, CDR1 SNHLY and CDR2 FYNNEI. As DNA, the CDR3 is TGTGCCAGCAGTGAAGTAGCCCCCGATGGCCCTCTCTACAATGAGCAGTTCTTC. Translation gives CASSEVAPDGPLYNEQFF.

This chain joins TRBV4-1 and TRBJ2-6; the match to TRBD1 covers 7 bases. V gave up 3 bases and J gave up 4 bases; unmatched junction bases: 9. Germline V gene data show CDR1 as MGHRA and CDR2 as YSYEKL. CDR3 length equals 17 residues. The CDR3 spells CASSHKPTGAGANVLTF. CDR3 nucleotides: TGCGCCAGCAGCCACAAACCCACAGGGGCGGGGGCCAACGTCCTGACTTTC.

This sequence joins TRBV10-1 and TRBJ2-1, with 9 nucleotides matching TRBD1. Germline CDR1 and CDR2: WNHNN and SYGVQD (reference sequence). V lost 6 bases and J lost 2; bases outside the gene matches: 5. This CDR3 comprises 15 residues. The CDR3 bases are TGCGCCAGCAGCTCGACAGGGGGTACCTACAATGAGCAGTTCTTC. This gives the protein CASSSTGGTYNEQFF.

The genes are TRBV3-1 (or the pseudogene TRBV3-2) and TRBJ2-1; maybe TRBD2 (6 bases). Trimming left V 2 bases short and J 9 bases short, with 8 bases between. The CDR3 contains 12 residues. Germline lookup yields CDR1 LGHDT and CDR2 YNNKEL (reference sequence). CDR3 residues: CASSQSGGEQFF. In DNA, the CDR3 is TGTGCCAGCAGCCAATCCGGGGGTGAGCAGTTCTTC.

The chain has TRBV6-2 or TRBV6-3 and TRBJ2-7; unclear D gene. Per germline, CDR1 MNHEY and CDR2 SVGEGT. V dropped 2 bases and J dropped 6 bases, with 8 bases sitting between them. The CDR3 is made up of 12 amino acids. CDR3 loop: CASSYMGFEQYF. In DNA form, the CDR3 reads TGTGCCAGCAGTTACATGGGGTTCGAGCAGTACTTC.

This chain joins TRBV7-9 and TRBJ2-7, with D hard to call. This CDR3 is 11 amino acids long. V lost 5 bases, J lost 4 bases, and 6 bases lay in between. The V gene's germline CDR1 is SEHNR and CDR2 FQNEAQ (reference sequence). The CDR3 coding sequence is TGTGCCAGCAGCACTGATTACGAGCAGTACTTC. Translation gives CASSTDYEQYF.

J is TRBJ2-7 and V is TRBV4-3; D possibly matches TRBD1 or TRBD2 (5 bases each). CDR1 and CDR2 from the germline V gene are LGHNA and YSLEER. V dropped 0 bases and J dropped 2 bases, with 17 bases sitting between them. The length of the CDR3 is 17 residues. The CDR3 reads CASSQDRGAGTTYEQYF. CDR3 coding DNA: TGCGCCAGCAGCCAAGATAGAGGGGCAGGGACGACCTACGAGCAGTACTTC.

V is TRBV7-8 and J is TRBJ1-2; no definite D call. Germline CDR1 is SGHVS and CDR2 is FQNEAQ. CDR3 size: 14 residues. V lost 1 base and J 0 bases, leaving 6 bases between the germline ends. The DNA for the CDR3 is TGTGCCAGCAGCTTAGAGGAAGCTAACTATGGCTACACCTTC. This encodes CASSLEEANYGYTF. The complete variable domain, with remaining parts taken from reference TRBV7-8 and TRBJ1-2, reads GAGVSQSPRYKVAKRGQDVALRCDPISGHVSLFWYQQALGQGPEFLTYFQNEAQLDKSGLPSDRFFAERPEGSVSTLKIQRTQQEDSAVYLCASSLEEANYGYTFGSGTRLTVV.

The gene calls are TRBV27 and TRBJ1-5; D uncertain. Germline V gives CDR1 MNHEY, CDR2 SMNVEV (reference sequence). V was pared by 2 bases and J by 7 bases, with 15 bases between. The CDR3 contains 15 residues. The CDR3 DNA follows: TGTGCCAGCAGTTTAAACGGGATAGTCCCACAGCCCCAGCATTTT. It encodes CASSLNGIVPQPQHF.

The gene calls are TRBV7-2 and TRBJ2-1; tentative D call: TRBD2 (6 bases). V was clipped by 2 bases and J by 0 bases, with 8 bases between them. This CDR3 contains 15 residues. Per germline, CDR1 SGHTA and CDR2 FQGNSA. The CDR3 region is CASSLMGGSYNEQFF. CDR3 DNA sequence: TGTGCCAGCAGCTTAATGGGGGGCTCCTACAATGAGCAGTTCTTC.

The sample holds one count of this clone. The J gene is TRBJ2-2, the V gene TRBV11-3; the D is unclear. V shed 1 base and J shed 0 bases, with 9 bases lying between them. CDR1 and CDR2 from the germline V gene are SGHNT and YENEEA. The CDR3 sequence is 16 residues long. CDR3: CASSLVGRANTGELFF. Written as DNA, the CDR3 is TGTGCCAGCAGCTTAGTGGGCAGAGCGAACACCGGGGAGCTGTTTTTT.

The V gene is TRBV7-2, the J gene TRBJ2-2, with 12 bases matching TRBD2. The CDR3 is made up of 16 amino acids. V lost 2 bases, J lost 5 bases, and 3 bases stayed unmatched. Germline V CDR1 and CDR2: SGHTA, FQGNSA. CDR3 in DNA: TGTGCCAGCAGCTTACCCGGGACTAGCGGGACCGGGGAGCTGTTTTTT. It specifies CASSLPGTSGTGELFF.

This clone was seen a single time. The chain uses TRBV19 and TRBJ2-2; D tentatively fits TRBD1 or TRBD2 (5 bases each). V lost 10 bases and J lost 3, with 21 bases in between. Germline CDR1 reads LNHDA; CDR2 reads SQIVND (reference sequence). This CDR3 has 16 amino acids. This CDR3 reads CATRARDLRDTGELFF. CDR3 bases: TGTGCCACCCGAGCCCGGGACCTTAGGGACACCGGGGAGCTGTTTTTT.

CDR3 loop: CASSPSQETQYF. CDR3 sequence (DNA): TGTGCCAGCTCACCATCCCAAGAGACCCAGTACTTC. The chain links TRBV18 to TRBJ2-5; the D is unclear. The CDR3 is 12 amino acids. With 2 bases removed from V and 1 base from J, the gap between germline ends came to 2 bases. Germline CDR1 and CDR2: KGHSH and LQKENI.

This chain joins TRBV27 and TRBJ2-7, with TRBD2 as a possible D gene (5 bases). This CDR3 spans 11 amino acids. Trimming left V 11 bases short and J 6 bases short, with 14 bases between. Germline loops: CDR1 MNHEY, CDR2 SMNVEV (reference sequence). The CDR3 reads CAVRDLSEQYF. CDR3 nucleotide sequence: TGTGCCGTCCGGGATCTCTCCGAGCAGTACTTC.

This clone appeared once. The rearrangement joins TRBV27 to TRBJ1-6; D gene ambiguous. This CDR3 has 14 amino acids. Trimming stripped 1 base from V and 8 bases from J, with 9 bases between. Per the germline V gene, CDR1 is MNHEY and CDR2 is SMNVEV (reference sequence). CDR3 sequence: CASSLLGPYSPLHF. The CDR3 DNA is TGTGCCAGCAGTTTATTAGGGCCTTATTCACCCCTCCACTTT.

CDR3: CASSMGLAGYYNEQFF. The CDR3 DNA sequence: TGTGCCAGTAGCATGGGACTAGCGGGATACTACAATGAGCAGTTCTTC. The V and J genes are TRBV19 and TRBJ2-1, with 13 positions matching TRBD2. The junction had 5 bases not matched to a gene; V was cut back by 6 bases and J by 3 bases. The germline V gene has CDR1 LNHDA and CDR2 SQIVND (reference sequence). The CDR3 runs to 16 residues. The full variable domain, its missing parts supplied by reference TRBV19 and TRBJ2-1, is DGGITQSPKYLFRKEGQNVTLSCEQNLNHDAMYWYRQDPGQGLRLIYYSQIVNDFQKGDIAEGYSVSREKKESFPLTVTSAQKNPTAFYLCASSMGLAGYYNEQFFGPGTRLTVL.

The J gene is TRBJ2-7, the V gene TRBV11-3; the match to TRBD2 covers 11 bases. The CDR3 is made up of 18 amino acids. V lost 3 bases and J lost 1; bases outside the gene matches: 11. CDR1 and CDR2 (germline): SGHNT, YENEEA. The CDR3 loop reads CASSFSQPSGRSSYEQYF. CDR3 nucleotides: TGTGCCAGCAGCTTTTCGCAGCCTAGCGGGAGGTCGTCCTACGAGCAGTACTTC.

The V gene is TRBV6-5, the J gene TRBJ1-1; no firm D call. The CDR3 length is 12 residues. With 5 bases removed from V and 7 bases from J, the gap between germline ends came to 11 bases. Germline CDR1 reads MNHEY; CDR2 reads SVGAGI. The CDR3 spells CASSLASGEAFF. The CDR3 DNA sequence: TGTGCCAGCAGTCTGGCTTCGGGTGAAGCTTTCTTT.

V is TRBV11-2 and J is TRBJ2-1; no firm D call. The CDR3 spans 11 residues. Germline V CDR1 and CDR2: SGHAT, FQNNGV. V gave up 2 bases and J gave up 7 bases, with 3 bases separating them. The chain's CDR3 is CASSLNNEQFF. CDR3 in DNA: TGTGCCAGCAGCTTAAATAATGAGCAGTTCTTC.